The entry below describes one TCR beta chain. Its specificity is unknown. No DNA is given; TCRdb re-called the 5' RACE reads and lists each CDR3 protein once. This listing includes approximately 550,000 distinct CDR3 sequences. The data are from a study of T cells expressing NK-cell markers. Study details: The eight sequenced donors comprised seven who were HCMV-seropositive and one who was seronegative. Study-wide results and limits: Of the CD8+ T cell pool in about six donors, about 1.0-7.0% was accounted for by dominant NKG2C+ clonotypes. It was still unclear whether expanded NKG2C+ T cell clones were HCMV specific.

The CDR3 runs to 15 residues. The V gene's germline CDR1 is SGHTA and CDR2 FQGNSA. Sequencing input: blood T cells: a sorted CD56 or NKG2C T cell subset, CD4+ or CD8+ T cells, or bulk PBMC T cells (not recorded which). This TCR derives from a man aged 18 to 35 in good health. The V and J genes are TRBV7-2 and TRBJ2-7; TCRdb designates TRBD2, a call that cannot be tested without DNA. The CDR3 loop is CASTSGGLVVHEQYF.